These T cell receptor beta chains were read from a single sample in a study of OX40 agonist ivuxolimab in advanced cancers. Sequencing was performed with immunoSEQ multiplex PCR; in TCRdb, only in-frame clones are kept and a portion is missing. This sample has over 55,000 clones; around 83% occur once, and the top ten carry roughly 0.79%. Sequences were derived from CD4+ or CD8+ T cells sorted from blood, sampled in a trial of the OX40 agonist ivuxolimab. All receptors come from an adult with an advanced solid tumor such as melanoma, head and neck, liver or kidney cancer. The CDR3 runs from the conserved cysteine through the conserved F or W. Each record gives: D gene, V gene, clone size, J gene, CDR3 protein, CDR3 DNA. A D gene is named only where the DNA matches it firmly. Expanded clones get a size class; other rows say once, few or many, or leave the size out.

D gene: NA; V gene: TRBV27; clone size: few; J gene: TRBJ1-5; CDR3 protein: CASSPVLGRQPQHF; CDR3 DNA: TGTGCCAGCAGTCCCGTCCTTGGGAGGCAGCCCCAGCATTTT
D gene: NA; V gene: TRBV5-4; clone size: NA; J gene: TRBJ1-5; CDR3 protein: CASSLENQPQHF; CDR3 DNA: TGTGCCAGCAGCTTGGAGAATCAGCCCCAGCATTTT
D gene: TRBD1; V gene: TRBV19; clone size: NA; J gene: TRBJ2-2; CDR3 protein: CASRINRDRGQEAGELFF; CDR3 DNA: TGTGCCAGTAGGATTAACCGGGACAGGGGGCAAGAGGCCGGGGAGCTGTTTTTT
D gene: TRBD2; V gene: TRBV5-5; clone size: NA; J gene: TRBJ2-5; CDR3 protein: CASSLRLAGIQETQYF; CDR3 DNA: TGTGCCAGCAGCTTGCGGCTAGCGGGTATACAAGAGACCCAGTACTTC
D gene: NA; V gene: TRBV2; clone size: NA; J gene: TRBJ2-7; CDR3 protein: CASRGVGSYEQYF; CDR3 DNA: TGTGCCAGCAGGGGAGTCGGGTCCTACGAGCAGTACTTC
D gene: NA; V gene: TRBV30; clone size: once; J gene: TRBJ1-4; CDR3 protein: CASPLQQTNEKLFF; CDR3 DNA: TGTGCCTCCCCTTTACAGCAAACTAATGAAAAACTGTTTTTT
D gene: NA; V gene: TRBV15; clone size: NA; J gene: TRBJ2-2; CDR3 protein: CATSSAAGSIGELFF; CDR3 DNA: TGTGCCACCTCCTCAGCGGCAGGGAGTATCGGGGAGCTGTTTTTT
D gene: NA; V gene: TRBV5-1; clone size: NA; J gene: TRBJ2-7; CDR3 protein: CASGLGGSDEQYF; CDR3 DNA: TGCGCCAGCGGTCTCGGGGGTTCGGACGAGCAGTACTTC
D gene: TRBD2; V gene: TRBV2; clone size: NA; J gene: TRBJ2-5; CDR3 protein: CASSGGGFSVSTQYF; CDR3 DNA: TGTGCCAGCAGTGGGGGGGGTTTTAGTGTGTCGACCCAGTACTTC
D gene: NA; V gene: TRBV19; clone size: once; J gene: TRBJ1-5; CDR3 protein: CARPAGPGHISSNQPQHF; CDR3 DNA: TGTGCCAGGCCCGCGGGGCCAGGACACATCTCCAGCAATCAGCCCCAGCATTTT
D gene: NA; V gene: TRBV5-1; clone size: NA; J gene: TRBJ2-1; CDR3 protein: CASSETTSSYNEQFF; CDR3 DNA: TGCGCCAGCAGCGAGACGACCAGCTCCTACAATGAGCAGTTCTTC
D gene: NA; V gene: TRBV27; clone size: NA; J gene: TRBJ2-7; CDR3 protein: CASRLGRDSIYEQYF; CDR3 DNA: TGTGCCAGCAGGTTAGGCCGGGACTCAATTTACGAGCAGTACTTC
D gene: NA; V gene: TRBV4-2; clone size: NA; J gene: TRBJ1-3; CDR3 protein: CASSQDGGRGRASGNTIYF; CDR3 DNA: TGTGCCAGCAGCCAAGATGGAGGGAGGGGCAGGGCTTCGGGAAACACCATATATTTT
D gene: NA; V gene: TRBV10-3; clone size: NA; J gene: TRBJ1-2; CDR3 protein: CAITAGENGYTF; CDR3 DNA: TGTGCCATCACCGCAGGGGAGAATGGCTACACCTTC
D gene: NA; V gene: TRBV11-2; clone size: NA; J gene: TRBJ2-1; CDR3 protein: CASSLRGISYNEQFF; CDR3 DNA: TGTGCCAGCAGCCTTCGGGGCATCTCCTACAATGAGCAGTTCTTC
D gene: NA; V gene: TRBV7-9; clone size: NA; J gene: TRBJ1-2; CDR3 protein: CASSLSGGRYGYTF; CDR3 DNA: TGTGCCAGCAGCTTGTCCGGGGGCCGATATGGCTACACCTTC
D gene: NA; V gene: TRBV5-1; clone size: NA; J gene: TRBJ2-3; CDR3 protein: CASSLVGGPDTQYF; CDR3 DNA: TGCGCCAGCAGCTTGGTAGGCGGCCCAGATACGCAGTATTTT
D gene: TRBD2; V gene: TRBV7-3; clone size: NA; J gene: TRBJ2-1; CDR3 protein: CASSVTSGNNEQFF; CDR3 DNA: TGTGCCAGCAGCGTGACTAGCGGAAACAATGAGCAGTTCTTC
D gene: TRBD1; V gene: TRBV6-1; clone size: NA; J gene: TRBJ2-2; CDR3 protein: CAGTRDRGSTGELFF; CDR3 DNA: TGTGCCGGGACCCGGGACAGGGGTTCCACCGGGGAGCTGTTTTTT
D gene: TRBD1; V gene: TRBV11-2; clone size: NA; J gene: TRBJ1-2; CDR3 protein: CASSLDRQGDGYTF; CDR3 DNA: TGTGCCAGCAGCTTAGATAGACAGGGGGATGGCTACACCTTC
D gene: NA; V gene: TRBV29-1; clone size: once; J gene: TRBJ2-2; CDR3 protein: CSADRLGPTGELFF; CDR3 DNA: TGCAGCGCCGATAGGTTGGGTCCAACCGGGGAGCTGTTTTTT
D gene: NA; V gene: TRBV30; clone size: NA; J gene: TRBJ1-6; CDR3 protein: CAWKFGLLSPLHF; CDR3 DNA: TGTGCCTGGAAATTTGGATTGTTGTCACCCCTCCACTTT
D gene: TRBD2; V gene: TRBV11-1; clone size: NA; J gene: TRBJ2-1; CDR3 protein: CASSLRGRGSHNEQFF; CDR3 DNA: TGTGCCAGCAGCTTACGCGGGAGGGGTAGCCACAATGAGCAGTTCTTC
D gene: NA; V gene: TRBV18; clone size: NA; J gene: TRBJ1-1; CDR3 protein: CASSPLGAQSTEAFF; CDR3 DNA: TGTGCCAGCTCACCACTGGGGGCGCAATCTACTGAAGCTTTCTTT